The 25 T cell receptor beta chains listed next were all sequenced from one sample in a study of cytomegalovirus exposure and HLA in healthy donors. PCR was performed using 60 Vbeta and 13 Jbeta primers. TCRdb keeps only in-frame clones here, not all; method: immunoSEQ multiplex PCR. The sample records 150,000 or so clones, about three quarters being singletons. The sample taken for sequencing was PBMCs. Every receptor here comes from a man aged 40-49 years in good health and CMV-seropositive.

V usage is TRBV7-3 and J usage is TRBJ2-1; no clear D. Looked up from germline, CDR1 is SGHTA and CDR2 is FQGTGA. The CDR3 covers 11 residues. Trimming stripped 4 bases from V and 9 bases from J, with 7 bases between. CDR3: CASSSGSEQFF. DNA of the CDR3: TGTGCCAGCAGCTCCGGTAGTGAGCAGTTCTTC.

The rearrangement links TRBV29-1 to TRBJ2-1; a weak D match, TRBD1 (6 bases). V was shortened by 7 bases and J by 6 bases, with 22 bases between the two germline ends. Germline CDR1 is SQVTM and CDR2 is ANQGSEA. The CDR3 contains 15 residues. The CDR3, as DNA: TGCAGCGCCCTTTCATATGGGGGCGAGTCCAATGAGCAGTTCTTC. Translation: CSALSYGGESNEQFF.

The chain joins TRBV27 to TRBJ1-2, with a tentative D call TRBD1 (6 bases). The length of the CDR3 is 16 residues. Germline lookup yields CDR1 MNHEY and CDR2 SMNVEV (reference sequence). V shed 3 bases and J shed 8 bases, with 22 bases lying between them. CDR3 protein: CASSFSGARTVEGYTF. The CDR3 DNA reads as TGTGCCAGCAGTTTCTCCGGCGCCCGGACAGTGGAAGGCTACACCTTC.

The rearrangement uses TRBV10-3 and TRBJ2-5; 9 positions match TRBD2. Losses at the gene ends were 10 bases for V and 4 bases for J; bases not matched to a gene: 10. Germline V gene sequence: CDR1 ENHRY, CDR2 SYGVKD. CDR3 length: 14 amino acids. For the CDR3, the DNA is TGTGCCACCCTTAGCGGGAGCGGCGGAGAGACCCAGTACTTC. Protein product: CATLSGSGGETQYF.

The chain is built from TRBV30 and TRBJ1-4; D is perhaps TRBD1 (6 bases). The V end was cut by 3 bases, the J end by 4 bases, with 12 bases between. This CDR3 has 14 amino acids. CDR1 is GTSNPN and CDR2 is SVGIG in the germline V gene (reference sequence). The CDR3 nucleotides are TGTGCCTGGAGGGACAGTGGCGGTAATGAAAAACTGTTTTTT. This sequence encodes CAWRDSGGNEKLFF.

The rearrangement links TRBV12-5 to TRBJ2-7; tentatively, D is TRBD1 (5 bases). The germline V gene has CDR1 LGHNT and CDR2 FRNRAP. Trimming stripped 2 bases from V and 2 bases from J, with 10 bases between. CDR3 size: 14 residues. For the CDR3, the DNA is TGTGCTAGTGGTTTGAACACAGGCCCCTACGAGCAGTACTTC. Its protein product is CASGLNTGPYEQYF.

The chain is built from TRBV2 and TRBJ2-7; the D gene is possibly TRBD2 (5 bases). In germline, CDR1 is SNHLY, CDR2 FYNNEI. The CDR3 extends over 12 amino acids. The V and J ends lost 6 bases and 5 bases respectively, with 11 bases between them. The CDR3 bases are TGTGCCAGCAGCGAGGGAATGGACGAGCAGTACTTC. As protein: CASSEGMDEQYF.

The J gene is TRBJ1-3, the V gene TRBV29-1; D is unresolved. The germline V gene encodes CDR1 SQVTM and CDR2 ANQGSEA. Deletions cut 2 bases from V and 3 bases from J, with 8 bases between. This CDR3 comprises 13 residues. The CDR3 bases are TGCAGCGTTGAAATCCAGGATGGAAACACCATATATTTT. Translation gives CSVEIQDGNTIYF.

The chain combines TRBV6-1 with TRBJ1-2, with D unclear. The CDR3 contains 14 residues. Trimming shortened V by 5 bases and J by 0 bases, and 10 bases separated the two germline ends. The germline CDR1 and CDR2 sequences are MNHNS and SASEGT. The CDR3 sequence is CASSPEGANYGYTF. CDR3 nucleotide sequence: TGTGCCAGCAGTCCCGAGGGAGCTAACTATGGCTACACCTTC.

The rearrangement links TRBV5-1 to TRBJ1-2; 10 bases are a match to TRBD1. The J segment lost 6 bases and the V segment lost 3 bases, leaving 5 bases of the junction unmatched. The length of the CDR3 is 14 residues. Looked up from germline, CDR1 is SGHRS and CDR2 is YFSETQ. The CDR3 loop reads CASSSGDRGHGYTF. DNA for the CDR3: TGCGCCAGCAGCTCTGGAGACAGGGGGCATGGCTACACCTTC.

The J gene is TRBJ1-2, the V gene TRBV29-1; D is unclear. V lost 3 bases and J lost 4, with 12 bases in between. CDR3 length: 13 amino acids. CDR1 and CDR2 from the germline V gene are SQVTM and ANQGSEA. The CDR3 spells CSVDRPRGYGYTF. CDR3 bases: TGCAGCGTTGACAGGCCCCGGGGCTATGGCTACACCTTC. The variable domain in full, with the rest retrieved from reference TRBV29-1 and TRBJ1-2, is SAVISQKPSRDICQRGTSLTIQCQVDSQVTMMFWYRQQPGQSLTLIATANQGSEATYESGFVIDKFPISRPNLTFSTLTVSNMSPEDSSIYLCSVDRPRGYGYTFGSGTRLTVV.

The chain joins TRBV6-1 to TRBJ2-7; TRBD2 is a possible D gene (5 bases). This CDR3 has 14 amino acids. The germline V and J ends were trimmed by 4 bases and 2 bases, with 12 bases remaining between them. CDR1 and CDR2 from the germline V gene are MNHNS and SASEGT. The chain's CDR3 is CASSVVAPPYEQYF. The CDR3 DNA reads as TGTGCCAGCAGTGTGGTAGCGCCTCCCTACGAGCAGTACTTC.

J is TRBJ1-2 and V is TRBV28, with D tentatively TRBD1 (6 bases). The germline V and J ends were trimmed by 2 bases and 7 bases, with 14 bases remaining between them. This CDR3 contains 14 residues. Germline V gene lookup returns CDR1 MDHEN and CDR2 SYDVKM. The CDR3, as DNA: TGTGCCAGCAGTTTACTAACTGGGGGCTTTGGCTACACCTTC. It is translated as CASSLLTGGFGYTF.

J is TRBJ1-2 and V is TRBV5-4, with D unclear. Trimming stripped 4 bases from V and 4 bases from J, with 5 bases between. The germline V gene has CDR1 SGHNT and CDR2 YYREEE (reference sequence). The CDR3 spans 11 residues. The CDR3 nucleotides read TGTGCCAGCAGCCGAGGCTATGGCTACACCTTC. This translates into CASSRGYGYTF.

This clone was observed a handful of times. This chain joins TRBV28 and TRBJ2-5; D may be TRBD2 (6 bases). Trimming left V 6 bases short and J 5 bases short, with 22 bases between. CDR1 MDHEN and CDR2 SYDVKM come from the germline V gene. The length of the CDR3 is 16 residues. The DNA for the CDR3 is TGTGCCAGCAGAGTTTCTGGACTATCATCAGGGGAGACCCAGTACTTC. Protein: CASRVSGLSSGETQYF.

The chain employs TRBV5-4 and TRBJ2-1; 7 bases match TRBD2. Trimming at V came to 2 bases and at J to 9 bases, leaving 11 bases not matched to a gene. Germline lookup yields CDR1 SGHNT and CDR2 YYREEE (reference sequence). CDR3 size: 15 residues. The CDR3 protein is CASSFEAGRVGEQFF. CDR3 in DNA: TGTGCCAGCAGCTTCGAAGCGGGAAGAGTGGGTGAGCAGTTCTTC.

CDR3 region: CASSLSGTSGREQFF. The CDR3 nucleotides read TGTGCCAGCAGCTTGAGCGGGACTAGCGGGCGGGAGCAGTTCTTC. The V and J genes are TRBV5-4 and TRBJ2-1, with TRBD2 identical over 12 bases. The V gene's germline CDR1 is SGHNT and CDR2 YYREEE (reference sequence). The CDR3 has 15 residues. The trim removed 1 base at V and 10 bases at J, leaving 6 bases unmatched.

This chain links TRBV4-3 with TRBJ1-2, with no clear D. V gave up 1 base and J gave up 8 bases, with 5 bases separating them. The CDR3 contains 11 residues. The V gene's germline CDR1 is LGHNA and CDR2 YSLEER. This CDR3 is CASSQGGGYTF. In nucleotides, the CDR3 is TGCGCCAGCAGCCAAGGCGGGGGCTACACCTTC.

The V call is TRBV28, the J call TRBJ1-1; perhaps TRBD1 as D (5 bases). V was shortened by 4 bases and J by 0 bases, with 12 bases between the two germline ends. Germline V gene data show CDR1 as MDHEN and CDR2 as SYDVKM. This CDR3 comprises 15 residues. CDR3 sequence reads: CASSSSGGVNTEAFF. In DNA, the CDR3 is TGTGCCAGCAGTTCCTCCGGGGGAGTGAACACTGAAGCTTTCTTT.

V gene TRBV5-1 combines with J gene TRBJ2-2, with D possibly being TRBD1 (5 bases). The CDR3 spans 14 residues. Per germline, CDR1 SGHRS and CDR2 YFSETQ. Trimming cost V 1 base and J 8 bases, with 12 bases left between them. Written as DNA, the CDR3 is TGCGCCAGCAGCTTGAAACAGGCAGAGGGGGAGCTGTTTTTT. Protein product: CASSLKQAEGELFF. Based on the CDR3 plus reference TRBV5-1 and TRBJ2-2, the full variable domain is KAGVTQTPRYLIKTRGQQVTLSCSPISGHRSVSWYQQTPGQGLQFLFEYFSETQRNKGNFPGRFSGRQFSNSRSEMNVSTLELGDSALYLCASSLKQAEGELFFGEGSRLTVL.

This clone came up a few times. The CDR3 is CASSLAGGPHEQFF. As DNA, the CDR3 is TGTGCCAGCAGCTTAGCGGGAGGGCCCCATGAGCAGTTCTTC. The chain recombines TRBV7-6 with TRBJ2-1; 7 nucleotides match TRBD2. CDR1 SGHVS and CDR2 FNYEAQ come from the germline V gene. There are 14 residues in the CDR3. Trimming removed 0 bases from V and 8 bases from J; junction bases left unmatched: 4.

The rearrangement uses TRBV29-1 and TRBJ1-1; no definite D call. This CDR3 is built from 12 residues. Trimming removed 5 bases at V and 4 bases at J, with 11 bases between. The germline V gene encodes CDR1 SQVTM and CDR2 ANQGSEA. Written as DNA, the CDR3 is TGCAGCGTTACCCACGGGTTCACTGAAGCTTTCTTT. Residues: CSVTHGFTEAFF.

The genes are TRBV6-6 and TRBJ1-3, with TRBD1 as a possible D gene (6 bases). V dropped 2 bases and J dropped 0 bases, with 11 bases sitting between them. Germline CDR1 MNHNY, CDR2 SVGAGI (reference sequence). The CDR3 runs to 16 residues. This chain's CDR3 is CASSYGTGLSGNTIYF. The CDR3 DNA sequence: TGTGCCAGCAGTTACGGTACAGGGCTCTCTGGAAACACCATATATTTT.

The chain employs TRBV28 and TRBJ2-2; 12 bases align to TRBD2. The CDR3 covers 14 residues. The ends lost 8 bases at V and 5 bases at J; junction bases unmatched: 3. The germline V gene encodes CDR1 MDHEN and CDR2 SYDVKM. CDR3 in amino acids: CASVTSGRTGELFF. In DNA, the CDR3 is TGTGCCAGCGTGACTAGCGGGAGAACCGGGGAGCTGTTTTTT.

The chain links TRBV11-2 to TRBJ2-1; no clear D. The V gene lost 0 bases and the J gene lost 10 bases, with 10 bases spanning the gap. From germline, CDR1 is SGHAT and CDR2 FQNNGV. The CDR3 runs to 13 residues. The DNA of the CDR3 is TGTGCCAGCAGCTTAGATTTAGGCAGGGAGCAGTTCTTC. It yields the protein CASSLDLGREQFF.